This TCR beta chain appears in the sequencing data of a study of T cell responses to AZD1222 COVID-19 vaccine. The study, taken as a whole, reports: Clonal diversity was possibly underestimated, and the donors were mostly white British, with more females. Spike was spanned by vaccine-associated CD4 TCRs, with dominance at 160-218 and 743-854. Repertoires were collected only later (after the peak T cell response had occurred).

Trimming took off 3 bases at V and 9 bases at J, with 8 bases between the two ends. CDR1 KGHSH and CDR2 LQKENI come from the germline V gene. This CDR3 has 11 amino acids. Concerning this clone: Its antigen is unidentified.

Assay used: immunoSEQ multiplex PCR; TCRdb lists only in-frame clones, some missing. The top ten hold 3.7% of the sample, which has 87,000 or so clones, approximately 88% seen once. The source material was peripheral blood, sampled on day 0 of AZD1222 vaccination. J is TRBJ2-5 and V is TRBV18, with D perhaps TRBD2 (7 bases). This receptor was obtained from an adult in good health. CDR3 sequence: CASSPGGPQYF. The CDR3 nucleotides are TGTGCCAGCTCACCGGGGGGGCCCCAGTACTTC.